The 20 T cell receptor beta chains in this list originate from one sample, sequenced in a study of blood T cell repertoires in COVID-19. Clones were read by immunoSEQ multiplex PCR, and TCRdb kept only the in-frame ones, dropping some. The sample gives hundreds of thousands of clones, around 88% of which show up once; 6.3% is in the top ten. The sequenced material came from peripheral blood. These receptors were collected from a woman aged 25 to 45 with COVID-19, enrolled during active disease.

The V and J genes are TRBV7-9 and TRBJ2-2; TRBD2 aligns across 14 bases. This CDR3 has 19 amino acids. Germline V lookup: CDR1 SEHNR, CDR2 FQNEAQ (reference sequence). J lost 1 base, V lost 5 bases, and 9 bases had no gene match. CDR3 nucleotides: TGTGCCAGCAGCGGCATGGGACTAGCGGGAGAATGGAACACCGGGGAGCTGTTTTTT. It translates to CASSGMGLAGEWNTGELFF.

CDR3 residues: CASSLGPWDSSNQPQHF. The DNA for the CDR3 is TGTGCCAGTAGTTTGGGCCCCTGGGACAGTAGCAATCAGCCCCAGCATTTT. The chain uses TRBV19 and TRBJ1-5, with 7 bases identical to TRBD1. From germline, CDR1 is LNHDA and CDR2 SQIVND (reference sequence). J was trimmed by 0 bases and V by 5 bases; bases with no gene match: 10. This CDR3 contains 17 residues.

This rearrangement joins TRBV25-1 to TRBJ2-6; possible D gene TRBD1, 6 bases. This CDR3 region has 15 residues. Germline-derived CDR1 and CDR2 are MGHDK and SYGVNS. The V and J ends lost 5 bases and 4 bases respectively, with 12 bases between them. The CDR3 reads CASSHRVAGANVLTF. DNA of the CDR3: TGTGCCAGCAGTCACAGGGTTGCCGGGGCCAACGTCCTGACTTTC.

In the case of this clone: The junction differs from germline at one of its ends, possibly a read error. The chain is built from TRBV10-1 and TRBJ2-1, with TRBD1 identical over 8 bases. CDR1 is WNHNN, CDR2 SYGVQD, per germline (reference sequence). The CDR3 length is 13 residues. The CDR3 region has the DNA TGCGCCAGCAGTGAGTCCCAGGGGGCCGGACCTCTCTTC. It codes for CASSESQGAGPLF.

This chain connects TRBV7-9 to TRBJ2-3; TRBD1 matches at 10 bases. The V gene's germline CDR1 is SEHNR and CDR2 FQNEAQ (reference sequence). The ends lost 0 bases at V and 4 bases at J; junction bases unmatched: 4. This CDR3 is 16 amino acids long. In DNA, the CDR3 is TGTGCCAGCAGCTTAGCCGGGACAGGGGCCTCAGATACGCAGTATTTT. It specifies CASSLAGTGASDTQYF.

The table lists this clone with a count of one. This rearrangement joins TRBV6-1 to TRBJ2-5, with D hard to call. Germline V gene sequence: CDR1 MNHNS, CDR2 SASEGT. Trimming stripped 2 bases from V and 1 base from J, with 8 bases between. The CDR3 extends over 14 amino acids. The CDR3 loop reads CASSELASQETQYF. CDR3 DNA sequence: TGTGCCAGCAGTGAATTGGCTTCCCAAGAGACCCAGTACTTC.

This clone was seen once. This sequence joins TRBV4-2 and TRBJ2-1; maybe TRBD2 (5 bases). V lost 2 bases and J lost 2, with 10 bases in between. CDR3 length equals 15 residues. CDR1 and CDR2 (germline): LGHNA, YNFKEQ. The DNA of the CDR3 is TGTGCCAGCAGCCAAAGACTAACGACCTACAATGAGCAGTTCTTC. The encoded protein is CASSQRLTTYNEQFF.

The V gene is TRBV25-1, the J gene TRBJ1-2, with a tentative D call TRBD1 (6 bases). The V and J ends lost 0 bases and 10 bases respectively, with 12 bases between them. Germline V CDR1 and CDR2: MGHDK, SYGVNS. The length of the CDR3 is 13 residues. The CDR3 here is CASSEYTAGVYTF. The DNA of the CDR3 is TGTGCCAGCAGTGAATATACCGCAGGGGTCTACACCTTC.

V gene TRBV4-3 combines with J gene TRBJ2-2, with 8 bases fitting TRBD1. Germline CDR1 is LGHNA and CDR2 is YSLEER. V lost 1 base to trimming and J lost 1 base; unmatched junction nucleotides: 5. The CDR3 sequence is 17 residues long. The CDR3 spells CASSQAATGVNTGELFF. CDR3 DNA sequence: TGCGCCAGCAGCCAAGCCGCGACAGGGGTGAACACCGGGGAGCTGTTTTTT.

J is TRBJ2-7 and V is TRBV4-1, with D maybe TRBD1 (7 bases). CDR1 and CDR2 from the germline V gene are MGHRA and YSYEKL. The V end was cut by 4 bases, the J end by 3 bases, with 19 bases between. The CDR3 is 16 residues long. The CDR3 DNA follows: TGCGCCAGCAGCCGCCTAGGGGGAGGACAGGACTACGAGCAGTACTTC. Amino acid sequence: CASSRLGGGQDYEQYF.

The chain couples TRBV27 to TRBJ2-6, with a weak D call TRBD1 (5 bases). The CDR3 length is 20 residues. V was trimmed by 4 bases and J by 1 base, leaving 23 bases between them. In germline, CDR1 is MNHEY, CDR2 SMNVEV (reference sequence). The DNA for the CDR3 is TGTGCCAGCAGTTCGATCCGAATCAGGGTACGCGCGTCTGGGGCCAACGTCCTGACTTTC. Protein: CASSSIRIRVRASGANVLTF.

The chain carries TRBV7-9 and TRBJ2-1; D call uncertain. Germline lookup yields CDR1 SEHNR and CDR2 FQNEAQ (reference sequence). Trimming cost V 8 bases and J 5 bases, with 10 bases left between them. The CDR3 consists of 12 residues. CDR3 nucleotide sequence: TGTGCCAGCTCCGAGGCGGACAATGAGCAGTTCTTC. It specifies CASSEADNEQFF.

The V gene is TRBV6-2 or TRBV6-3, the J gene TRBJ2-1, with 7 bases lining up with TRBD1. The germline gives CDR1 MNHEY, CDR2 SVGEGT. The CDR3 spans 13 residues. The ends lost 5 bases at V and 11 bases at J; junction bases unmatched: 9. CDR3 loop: CASSPAGTDKQFF. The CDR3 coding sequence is TGTGCCAGCAGTCCCGCTGGGACAGACAAGCAGTTCTTC.

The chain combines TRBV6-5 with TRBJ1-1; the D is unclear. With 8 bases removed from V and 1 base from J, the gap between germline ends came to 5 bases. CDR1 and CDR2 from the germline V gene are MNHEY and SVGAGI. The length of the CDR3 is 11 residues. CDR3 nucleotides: TGTGCCAGCGCAGGGAACACTGAAGCTTTCTTT. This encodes CASAGNTEAFF.

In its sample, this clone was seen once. The CDR3 DNA is TGTGCCTACAGGAGCTACTACGAGCAGTACTTC. This gives the protein CAYRSYYEQYF. This rearrangement joins TRBV6-8 to TRBJ2-7; D possibly corresponds to TRBD1 (5 bases). V lost 11 bases and J 3 bases, leaving 11 bases between the germline ends. Germline V gene sequence: CDR1 MNHGY, CDR2 SAAAGT. The CDR3 is made up of 11 amino acids.

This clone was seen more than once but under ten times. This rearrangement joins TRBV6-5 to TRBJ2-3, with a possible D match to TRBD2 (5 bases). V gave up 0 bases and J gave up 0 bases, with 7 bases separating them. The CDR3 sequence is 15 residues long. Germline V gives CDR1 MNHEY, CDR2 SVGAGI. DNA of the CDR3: TGTGCCAGCAGTTACTCGGCTAGCAGCACAGATACGCAGTATTTT. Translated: CASSYSASSTDTQYF.

CDR3 nucleotide sequence: TGCAGCGTAGACGGACAGGCCGTGAACACTGAAGCTTTCTTT. Encoded protein: CSVDGQAVNTEAFF. This sequence joins TRBV29-1 and TRBJ1-1, with 7 bases aligning to TRBD1. The CDR3 runs to 14 residues. Per germline, CDR1 SQVTM and CDR2 ANQGSEA. J lost 0 bases, V lost 6 bases, and 7 bases had no gene match.

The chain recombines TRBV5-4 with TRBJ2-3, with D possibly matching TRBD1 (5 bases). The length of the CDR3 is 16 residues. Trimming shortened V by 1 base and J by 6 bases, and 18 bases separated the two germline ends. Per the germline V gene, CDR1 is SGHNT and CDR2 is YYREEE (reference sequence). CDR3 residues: CASSLSQGSLGDTQYF. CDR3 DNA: TGTGCCAGCAGCTTGTCCCAGGGTTCGCTAGGGGATACGCAGTATTTT.

The CDR3 DNA follows: TGCGCCAGCAGCCCCGACAGGGCCGGCTACACTGAAGCTTTCTTT. This gives the protein CASSPDRAGYTEAFF. V is TRBV4-1 and J is TRBJ1-1, with TRBD1 identical over 7 bases. CDR3 size: 15 residues. Germline values: CDR1 MGHRA, CDR2 YSYEKL. The ends lost 4 bases at V and 3 bases at J; junction bases unmatched: 8.

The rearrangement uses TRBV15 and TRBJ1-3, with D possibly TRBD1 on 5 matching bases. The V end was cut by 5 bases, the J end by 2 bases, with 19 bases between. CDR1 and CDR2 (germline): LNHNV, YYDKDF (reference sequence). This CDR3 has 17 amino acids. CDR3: CATSAEGSQSTGNTIYF. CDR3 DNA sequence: TGTGCCACCAGCGCGGAGGGGAGCCAATCCACTGGAAACACCATATATTTT. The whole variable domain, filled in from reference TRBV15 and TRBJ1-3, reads DAMVIQNPRYQVTQFGKPVTLSCSQTLNHNVMYWYQQKSSQAPKLLFHYYDKDFNNEADTPDNFQSRRPNTSFCFLDIRSPGLGDTAMYLCATSAEGSQSTGNTIYFGEGSWLTVV.